The 32 T cell receptor beta chains below were found in one sample sequenced in a study of blood T cell repertoires in COVID-19. The repertoire was sequenced with immunoSEQ multiplex PCR; TCRdb's copy has only in-frame clones and lacks some. The data hold 250,000 to 350,000 clones, with around four fifths observed a single time. Sequenced input: peripheral blood. The receptors stem from a woman in her fifties or sixties with acute or convalescent COVID-19.

This chain uses TRBV5-1 with TRBJ2-3; perhaps TRBD1 as D (5 bases). V was clipped by 8 bases and J by 0 bases, with 7 bases between them. The CDR3 is made up of 12 amino acids. Per the germline V gene, CDR1 is SGHRS and CDR2 is YFSETQ. The chain's CDR3 is CASGASTDTQYF. CDR3 nucleotide sequence: TGCGCCAGTGGGGCGAGCACAGATACGCAGTATTTT.

V usage is TRBV10-2 and J usage is TRBJ2-7; 11 positions agree with TRBD1. Trimming removed 4 bases from V and 6 bases from J; junction bases left unmatched: 2. Germline assignment: CDR1 WSHSY and CDR2 SAAADI. The CDR3 runs 13 residues. The CDR3 loop is CASSADRGLEQYV. The CDR3 DNA is TGCGCCAGCAGTGCGGACAGGGGGCTCGAGCAGTACGTC.

This sequence joins TRBV9 and TRBJ2-1, with 7 positions matching TRBD2. The CDR3 length is 13 residues. The ends lost 9 bases at V and 2 bases at J; junction bases unmatched: 5. The germline V gene encodes CDR1 SGDLS and CDR2 YYNGEE. The CDR3 loop reads CATGSGTYNEQFF. CDR3 coding DNA: TGTGCCACCGGGAGCGGGACCTACAATGAGCAGTTCTTC.

This clone was observed once. The genes are TRBV30 and TRBJ1-5; perhaps TRBD1 as D (6 bases). V lost 1 base and J lost 8, with 12 bases in between. CDR1 and CDR2 (germline): GTSNPN, SVGIG (reference sequence). This CDR3 comprises 13 residues. CDR3 sequence: CAWSGQVQEPQHF. The CDR3 nucleotides are TGTGCCTGGAGTGGACAGGTTCAAGAGCCCCAGCATTTT.

V gene TRBV9 combines with J gene TRBJ1-4; 8 nucleotides line up with TRBD1. Trimming took 0 bases from V and 8 from J; bases not matched to a gene: 6. This CDR3 has 15 amino acids. Germline V gene sequence: CDR1 SGDLS, CDR2 YYNGEE. CDR3 loop: CASSVDPGGWEKLFF. The CDR3 DNA sequence: TGTGCCAGCAGCGTAGATCCAGGGGGCTGGGAAAAACTGTTTTTT.

This clone has ten or more counts. The chain links TRBV7-8 to TRBJ1-1, with TRBD1 matching 10 bases. This CDR3 is 16 amino acids long. Unmatched junction bases numbered 7, after V lost 5 bases and J lost 1 base. Germline CDR1 and CDR2: SGHVS and FQNEAQ. CDR3 coding DNA: TGTGCCAGCAGCCACCGGGACAGGGGATCGAACACTGAAGCTTTCTTT. Its translation is CASSHRDRGSNTEAFF.

This clone appeared many times. This chain links TRBV5-1 with TRBJ2-3, with 9 bases identical to TRBD2. The CDR3 extends over 17 amino acids. Trimming took 4 bases from V and 0 from J; bases not matched to a gene: 9. Germline V gene sequence: CDR1 SGHRS, CDR2 YFSETQ. Here the CDR3 DNA reads TGCGCCAGCAGCCCATACCTTAGCGGGGGAAGCACAGATACGCAGTATTTT. This translates into CASSPYLSGGSTDTQYF.

Comments on this clone: Other DNA variants within this sample encode the same CDR3. The gene calls are TRBV4-1 and TRBJ2-5, with D possibly matching TRBD2 (6 bases). Germline V gives CDR1 MGHRA, CDR2 YSYEKL. With 0 bases removed from V and 4 bases from J, the gap between germline ends came to 9 bases. The CDR3 has 14 residues. The CDR3 region has the DNA TGCGCCAGCAGCCAAGATCGGGGAGGAGAGACCCAGTACTTC. The encoded protein is CASSQDRGGETQYF.

The chain carries TRBV6-1 and TRBJ2-4; 11 bases are a match to TRBD1. Germline CDR1 and CDR2: MNHNS and SASEGT. V lost 1 base to trimming and J lost 6 bases; unmatched junction nucleotides: 8. The CDR3 is made up of 17 amino acids. The CDR3 region is CASSEVLRDRGGNIQYF. Written as DNA, the CDR3 is TGTGCCAGCAGTGAAGTGCTCCGGGACAGGGGGGGAAACATTCAGTACTTC.

The V and J genes are TRBV19 and TRBJ2-5; 7 bases agree with TRBD1. V gave up 4 bases and J gave up 0 bases; unmatched junction bases: 8. The CDR3 extends over 16 amino acids. Germline V gene sequence: CDR1 LNHDA, CDR2 SQIVND (reference sequence). The CDR3 nucleotides read TGTGCCAGTAGTACCGGGACAGCTAAATACCAAGAGACCCAGTACTTC. Encoded protein: CASSTGTAKYQETQYF.

This chain connects TRBV5-1 to TRBJ2-1, with D tentatively TRBD2 (6 bases). V was trimmed by 0 bases and J by 4 bases, leaving 14 bases between them. Germline loops: CDR1 SGHRS, CDR2 YFSETQ. The length of the CDR3 is 16 residues. For the CDR3, the DNA is TGCGCCAGCAGCTTGGAGGCGGGTCGGGGGTACAATGAGCAGTTCTTC. It is translated as CASSLEAGRGYNEQFF.

The rearrangement joins TRBV12-3 or TRBV12-4 to TRBJ2-7, with D hard to call. The CDR3 is made up of 12 amino acids. Trimming removed 3 bases from V and 9 bases from J, with 12 bases in between. CDR3 bases: TGTGCCAGCAGTTTTGCGGCCCTGCCGCAGTACTTC. This codes for CASSFAALPQYF.

The chain uses TRBV11-2 and TRBJ1-1; D gene ambiguous. Germline CDR1 and CDR2: SGHAT and FQNNGV. This CDR3 is 12 amino acids long. Trimming took 5 bases from V and 1 from J, leaving 5 bases between them. CDR3 sequence reads: CASSPGNTEAFF. The CDR3 region has the DNA TGTGCCAGCAGCCCGGGGAACACTGAAGCTTTCTTT. The entire variable domain, with the rest obtained from reference TRBV11-2 and TRBJ1-1, is as follows: EAGVAQSPRYKIIEKRQSVAFWCNPISGHATLYWYQQILGQGPKLLIQFQNNGVVDDSQLPKDRFSAERLKGVDSTLKIQPAKLEDSAVYLCASSPGNTEAFFGQGTRLTVV.

Only one count was recorded for this clone. This sequence joins TRBV30 and TRBJ1-1; 10 bases agree with TRBD1. Trimming removed 3 bases from V and 8 bases from J; junction bases left unmatched: 9. The germline V gene encodes CDR1 GTSNPN and CDR2 SVGIG (reference sequence). The CDR3 covers 14 residues. As DNA, the CDR3 is TGTGCCTGGAGCAGGGACAGGGGCGGACTCGAAGCTTTCTTT. Its protein product is CAWSRDRGGLEAFF.

This clone is a singleton in its sample. The chain links TRBV7-8 to TRBJ1-1; 9 bases are shared with TRBD1. Looked up from germline, CDR1 is SGHVS and CDR2 is FQNEAQ. This CDR3 has 15 amino acids. After removal of 5 bases from V and 3 bases from J, the junction contained 7 bases not matched to a gene. Written as DNA, the CDR3 is TGTGCCAGCAGCGACCGGGACAGGGTGGACACTGAAGCTTTCTTT. As protein: CASSDRDRVDTEAFF.

This chain connects TRBV4-1 to TRBJ2-1, with 14 bases that match TRBD2. This CDR3 spans 17 amino acids. Germline V gene data show CDR1 as MGHRA and CDR2 as YSYEKL. The junction had 5 bases not matched to a gene; V was cut back by 4 bases and J by 3 bases. This CDR3 reads CASSRAGLAGGYNEQFF. The CDR3 bases are TGCGCCAGCAGCCGAGCCGGACTAGCGGGGGGCTACAATGAGCAGTTCTTC.

This clone was observed a single time. The chain combines TRBV5-6 with TRBJ2-1, with 7 nucleotides matching TRBD2. Per germline, CDR1 SGHDT and CDR2 YYEEEE. The CDR3 is made up of 15 amino acids. Losses at the gene ends were 0 bases for V and 4 bases for J; bases not matched to a gene: 4. CDR3 nucleotides: TGTGCCAGCAGCTTGGGACTAGCCATTTACAATGAGCAGTTCTTC. Its translation is CASSLGLAIYNEQFF. The variable domain in full, completed from reference TRBV5-6 and TRBJ2-1, reads DAGVTQSPTHLIKTRGQQVTLRCSPKSGHDTVSWYQQALGQGPQFIFQYYEEEERQRGNFPDRFSGHQFPNYSSELNVNALLLGDSALYLCASSLGLAIYNEQFFGPGTRLTVL.

This clone has only one observation. The J gene is TRBJ1-2, the V gene TRBV19; D uncertain. The CDR3 runs to 13 residues. V lost 5 bases, J lost 9 bases, and 16 bases lay in between. Germline CDR1 reads LNHDA; CDR2 reads SQIVND (reference sequence). The CDR3 loop is CASSPQSAVSYTF. Here the CDR3 DNA reads TGTGCCAGTAGTCCCCAGTCAGCGGTGAGCTACACCTTC.

The count of this clone is one. V gene TRBV7-8 combines with J gene TRBJ2-5; TRBD2 might be the D (5 bases). The germline CDR1 and CDR2 sequences are SGHVS and FQNEAQ. This CDR3 is built from 15 residues. The V gene lost 2 bases and the J gene lost 6 bases, with 16 bases spanning the gap. As DNA, the CDR3 is TGTGCCAGCAGCTTAACGACTTCCCCGGGGAAGACCCAGTACTTC. This codes for CASSLTTSPGKTQYF.

This chain connects TRBV2 to TRBJ1-2; D is perhaps TRBD1 (6 bases). The CDR3 loop spans 13 amino acids. Trimming removed 3 bases at V and 6 bases at J, with 11 bases between. Per germline, CDR1 SNHLY and CDR2 FYNNEI. The CDR3 reads CASSDQGMDGYTF. The CDR3 DNA reads TGTGCCAGCAGTGATCAGGGGATGGATGGCTACACCTTC.

This clone was seen only once. This chain connects TRBV9 to TRBJ2-2, with D tentatively TRBD1 (6 bases). CDR1 and CDR2 from the germline V gene are SGDLS and YYNGEE. With 6 bases removed from V and 2 bases from J, the gap between germline ends came to 14 bases. The CDR3 contains 15 residues. The CDR3 spells CASTSRTENTGELFF. The CDR3 DNA reads TGTGCCAGCACCTCCCGGACAGAAAACACCGGGGAGCTGTTTTTT.

The V and J genes are TRBV2 and TRBJ2-2; 9 bases are a match to TRBD2. The germline CDR1 and CDR2 sequences are SNHLY and FYNNEI. J was trimmed by 4 bases and V by 5 bases; bases with no gene match: 14. The CDR3 runs to 18 residues. The CDR3 is CASSTPSGAGGGTGELFF. For the CDR3, the DNA is TGTGCCAGCAGTACACCTTCCGGGGCGGGAGGGGGCACCGGGGAGCTGTTTTTT.

CDR3 protein: CASSLDIGIGQGKTQYF. The CDR3 DNA is TGTGCCAGCAGCTTAGATATAGGGATTGGGCAGGGTAAGACCCAGTACTTC. The rearrangement links TRBV11-2 to TRBJ2-5, with D possibly TRBD1 on 5 matching bases. The CDR3 is 17 residues long. Germline V gene sequence: CDR1 SGHAT, CDR2 FQNNGV. The germline V and J ends were trimmed by 0 bases and 6 bases, with 20 bases remaining between them.

Only one count was recorded for this clone. The J gene is TRBJ1-1, the V gene TRBV5-1; 8 bases align to TRBD1. The ends lost 4 bases at V and 5 bases at J; junction bases unmatched: 7. CDR3 length equals 14 residues. The germline V gene encodes CDR1 SGHRS and CDR2 YFSETQ. The CDR3 here is CASSAGQGGTEAFF. The CDR3 coding sequence is TGCGCCAGCAGCGCTGGACAGGGAGGGACTGAAGCTTTCTTT.

The chain recombines TRBV7-9 with TRBJ2-7; 12 bases line up with TRBD2. The CDR3 has 15 amino acids. Germline CDR1 and CDR2: SEHNR and FQNEAQ (reference sequence). After removal of 2 bases from V and 4 bases from J, the junction contained 3 bases not matched to a gene. CDR3 residues: CASSLLAGGPYEQYF. CDR3 nucleotides: TGTGCCAGCAGCTTACTAGCGGGAGGGCCTTACGAGCAGTACTTC.

In its sample, this clone was seen a few times. The CDR3, as DNA: TGTGCCAGCAGTTATCTCGGTGAAGCTTTCTTT. Residues: CASSYLGEAFF. The V call is TRBV6-5, the J call TRBJ1-1, with D unclear. This CDR3 is 11 amino acids long. Germline CDR1 reads MNHEY; CDR2 reads SVGAGI. V was clipped by 3 bases and J by 7 bases, with 6 bases between them.

CDR3 residues: CASSFPGLTNYGYTF. The CDR3 coding sequence is TGTGCCAGCAGCTTTCCAGGGTTGACTAACTATGGCTACACCTTC. The chain is built from TRBV7-9 and TRBJ1-2, with a tentative D call TRBD1 (5 bases). The CDR3 consists of 15 residues. Trimming cost V 3 bases and J 0 bases, with 11 bases left between them. Germline CDR1 SEHNR, CDR2 FQNEAQ (reference sequence).

The chain carries TRBV21-1 and TRBJ2-3; the DNA was not used to check the table's D call, TRBD1. TRBV21-1 is a pseudogene. The CDR3 length is 16 residues. The CDR3 sequence: CASSKEIPGGADTQYF. DNA of the CDR3: TGTGCCAGCAGCAAAGAGATTCCAGGGGGTGCAGATACGCAGTATTTT.

This sequence joins TRBV2 and TRBJ2-3; weak D call: TRBD1 (6 bases). The CDR3 length is 14 residues. V was clipped by 6 bases and J by 3 bases, with 13 bases between them. From germline, CDR1 is SNHLY and CDR2 FYNNEI. CDR3 nucleotide sequence: TGTGCCAGCAGGCCTACTAGGGGGACAGATACGCAGTATTTT. Its protein is CASRPTRGTDTQYF.

The chain combines TRBV30 with TRBJ2-5; TRBD1 aligns across 10 bases. After removal of 1 base from V and 5 bases from J, the junction contained 7 bases not matched to a gene. The germline gives CDR1 GTSNPN, CDR2 SVGIG (reference sequence). This CDR3 has 15 amino acids. The CDR3 loop is CAWSEGTGVRETQYF. CDR3 nucleotides: TGTGCCTGGAGTGAGGGGACAGGGGTACGGGAGACCCAGTACTTC.

About this clone: In the same sample, other DNA sequences code for this CDR3. The chain has TRBV5-1 and TRBJ2-2; tentative D call: TRBD1 (6 bases). The CDR3 consists of 15 residues. CDR1 SGHRS and CDR2 YFSETQ come from the germline V gene. The V end lost 0 bases, the J end lost 0 bases, and 6 bases lay between the germline ends. CDR3: CASSLGTANTGELFF. The CDR3 coding sequence is TGCGCCAGCAGCTTGGGGACAGCGAACACCGGGGAGCTGTTTTTT.

This clone was observed a single time. J is TRBJ2-1 and V is TRBV5-1; 7 bases fit TRBD1. The junction had 17 bases not matched to a gene; V was cut back by 5 bases and J by 9 bases. Germline lookup yields CDR1 SGHRS and CDR2 YFSETQ. CDR3 length: 16 residues. The CDR3 protein is CASSPTGSVSGIEQFF. Written as DNA, the CDR3 is TGCGCCAGCAGTCCGACAGGGTCCGTTTCGGGGATTGAGCAGTTCTTC.